Following are 21 T cell receptor beta chains from one sample sequenced in a study of blood T cells in healthy people across ages. The authors ran a second PCR of 7 to 11 cycles using a sample-barcoded 5' primer and a J-beta primer mix. MiXCR, applied by TCRdb to the 5' RACE reads, yields one record per CDR3 protein. This sample carries hundreds of thousands of distinct CDR3 sequences, roughly three fifths of them seen once, and the ten largest clones take 25% to 30%. Sequencing was carried out using blood. Every receptor here comes from a man between 40 and 49 years old in good health.

The chain employs TRBV12-3 or TRBV12-4 and TRBJ1-2; 8 bases align to TRBD1. The V gene end was trimmed by 7 bases and the J gene end by 3 bases; junction bases not matched to a gene: 7. The length of the CDR3 is 14 residues. The CDR3 here is CASTRGQAYYGYTF. DNA of the CDR3: TGTGCCAGCACCCGGGGACAGGCGTACTATGGCTACACCTTC.

This clonotype has only a few counts. The chain couples TRBV4-1 to TRBJ2-5; D is possibly TRBD1 (6 bases). V lost 0 bases and J lost 4, with 24 bases in between. The CDR3 consists of 19 residues. Germline lookup yields CDR1 MGHRA and CDR2 YSYEKL. In DNA, the CDR3 is TGCGCCAGCAGCCAAGAGATCGCAGGGGTGGGCTCGTGGGGAGAGACCCAGTACTTC. It translates to CASSQEIAGVGSWGETQYF.

A few counts support this clonotype. The chain links TRBV12-3 or TRBV12-4 to TRBJ1-2; the match to TRBD1 covers 9 bases. This CDR3 region has 16 residues. V lost 3 bases, J lost 0 bases, and 5 bases stayed unmatched. In DNA, the CDR3 is TGTGCCAGCAGTTTTGGACAGGGGCTTGCTAACTATGGCTACACCTTC. This translates into CASSFGQGLANYGYTF.

This sequence joins TRBV11-3 and TRBJ1-2, with 7 positions matching TRBD1. Germline V gene lookup returns CDR1 SGHNT and CDR2 YENEEA. This CDR3 is 15 amino acids long. Trimming cost V 5 bases and J 4 bases; bases outside gene matches: 10. Here the CDR3 reads CASSDTGDRRYGYTF. The CDR3 bases are TGTGCCAGCAGCGACACAGGGGACCGACGCTATGGCTACACCTTC. The full variable domain, rest sourced from reference TRBV11-3 and TRBJ1-2, is EAGVVQSPRYKIIEKKQPVAFWCNPISGHNTLYWYLQNLGQGPELLIRYENEEAVDDSQLPKDRFSAERLKGVDSTLKIQPAELGDSAVYLCASSDTGDRRYGYTFGSGTRLTVV.

The chain recombines TRBV4-3 with TRBJ2-7; tentatively, D is TRBD2 (5 bases). Trimming took 1 base from V and 2 from J, leaving 9 bases between them. This CDR3 has 14 amino acids. CDR1 is LGHNA and CDR2 is YSLEER in the germline V gene. In nucleotides, the CDR3 is TGCGCCAGCAGCCAAGGGACTTTAACCTACGAGCAGTACTTC. Amino acids: CASSQGTLTYEQYF.

The chain combines TRBV6-1 with TRBJ2-1; a possible D gene is TRBD1 (6 bases). The germline V gene has CDR1 MNHNS and CDR2 SASEGT. Trimming left V 2 bases short and J 9 bases short, with 14 bases between. The CDR3 runs to 14 residues. The CDR3 loop is CASSEIAGEFEQFF. The CDR3 DNA reads TGTGCCAGCAGTGAAATTGCAGGGGAATTTGAGCAGTTCTTC.

V is TRBV18 and J is TRBJ2-4; a possible D gene is TRBD2 (5 bases). Germline CDR1 is KGHSH and CDR2 is LQKENI. V was shortened by 3 bases and J by 7 bases, with 10 bases between the two germline ends. This CDR3 region has 13 residues. CDR3 nucleotide sequence: TGTGCCAGCTCACCCGGGGTAGGGAACATTCAGTACTTC. It yields the protein CASSPGVGNIQYF.

Many counts were recorded for this clonotype. V gene TRBV29-1 combines with J gene TRBJ2-1; 9 bases match TRBD1. The germline V gene has CDR1 SQVTM and CDR2 ANQGSEA. V trimming: 3 bases; J trimming: 15 bases; junction bases outside the gene matches: 6. The CDR3 consists of 11 residues. CDR3 coding DNA: TGCAGCGTTGAGGGACAGGGTAAACCGTTCTTC. Amino acids: CSVEGQGKPFF.

This clonotype has a count of ten or more. The V gene is TRBV28, the J gene TRBJ2-1; D may be TRBD2 (5 bases). With 3 bases removed from V and 7 bases from J, the gap between germline ends came to 7 bases. This CDR3 is 12 amino acids long. Looked up from germline, CDR1 is MDHEN and CDR2 is SYDVKM. The CDR3 DNA follows: TGTGCCAGCAGTTTTAGAGGGAATGAGCAGTTCTTC. Translating gives CASSFRGNEQFF.

This clonotype was observed a few times. This chain joins TRBV12-3 or TRBV12-4 and TRBJ2-1; D is undetermined. CDR3 size: 11 residues. Trimming stripped 2 bases from V and 9 bases from J, with 5 bases between. In DNA form, the CDR3 reads TGTGCCAGCAGTTTATTAACTGAGCAGTTCTTC. Its translation: CASSLLTEQFF.

The V call is TRBV7-9, the J call TRBJ1-5, with 7 bases fitting TRBD1. The CDR3 has 15 residues. Germline V CDR1 and CDR2: SEHNR, FQNEAQ (reference sequence). V dropped 5 bases and J dropped 2; count of bases not matched to a gene: 6. In DNA form, the CDR3 reads TGTGCCAGCAGCGCGAGCGGGACAGGCAATCAGCCCCAGCATTTT. Its protein is CASSASGTGNQPQHF.

V is TRBV20-1 and J is TRBJ1-5; D call uncertain. Trimming shortened V by 3 bases and J by 6 bases, and 12 bases separated the two germline ends. The CDR3 is 13 residues long. Germline V gene data show CDR1 as DFQATT and CDR2 as SNEGSKA (reference sequence). The CDR3 region has the DNA TGCAGTGCTAGTCTAAGTGTCACTCAGCCCCAGCATTTT. Amino acid sequence: CSASLSVTQPQHF.

The genes are TRBV29-1 and TRBJ2-4; TRBD1 aligns across 8 bases. J lost 4 bases, V lost 4 bases, and 6 bases had no gene match. The CDR3 has 14 amino acids. Germline CDR1 reads SQVTM; CDR2 reads ANQGSEA. The CDR3 coding sequence is TGCAGCGTTGTTGCCGGGACAGGAAAAAACATTCAGTACTTC. Its translation is CSVVAGTGKNIQYF. The complete variable domain, with remaining parts taken from reference TRBV29-1 and TRBJ2-4, reads SAVISQKPSRDICQRGTSLTIQCQVDSQVTMMFWYRQQPGQSLTLIATANQGSEATYESGFVIDKFPISRPNLTFSTLTVSNMSPEDSSIYLCSVVAGTGKNIQYFGAGTRLSVL.

This rearrangement joins TRBV28 to TRBJ2-6; the D gene is possibly TRBD2 (6 bases). The CDR3 contains 17 residues. The germline V gene encodes CDR1 MDHEN and CDR2 SYDVKM. The germline V and J ends were trimmed by 6 bases and 2 bases, with 17 bases remaining between them. The CDR3 protein is CASRLRGSTAGANVLTF. The CDR3 DNA reads TGTGCCAGCAGGCTACGGGGGTCGACAGCTGGGGCCAACGTCCTGACTTTC. Combining the CDR3 with reference TRBV28 and TRBJ2-6 gives the whole variable domain DVKVTQSSRYLVKRTGEKVFLECVQDMDHENMFWYRQDPGLGLRLIYFSYDVKMKEKGDIPEGYSVSREKKERFSLILESASTNQTSMYLCASRLRGSTAGANVLTFGAGSRLTVL.

The chain is built from TRBV7-9 and TRBJ1-1, with D possibly matching TRBD1 (5 bases). Germline-derived CDR1 and CDR2 are SEHNR and FQNEAQ (reference sequence). Deletions cut 3 bases from V and 2 bases from J, with 7 bases between. The CDR3 extends over 13 amino acids. CDR3 protein: CASSFDSNTEAFF. The DNA for the CDR3 is TGTGCCAGCAGCTTTGACAGCAACACTGAAGCTTTCTTT.

The sample holds a few counts of this clonotype. The chain links TRBV11-2 to TRBJ2-5; D not resolved. Looked up from germline, CDR1 is SGHAT and CDR2 is FQNNGV. CDR3 size: 13 residues. V lost 4 bases to trimming and J lost 2 bases, with 8 bases between them. The CDR3 coding sequence is TGTGCCAGCAGCTCAAGGCTGCAAGAGACCCAGTACTTC. Translated: CASSSRLQETQYF.

The chain recombines TRBV12-3 or TRBV12-4 with TRBJ2-1; D may be TRBD1 (5 bases). The length of the CDR3 is 14 residues. V was shortened by 7 bases and J by 0 bases, with 10 bases between the two germline ends. For the CDR3, the DNA is TGTGCCAGCAATTCCGACAGCTCCTACAATGAGCAGTTCTTC. It yields the protein CASNSDSSYNEQFF.

The rearrangement joins TRBV7-9 to TRBJ1-2; D call uncertain. With 7 bases removed from V and 2 bases from J, the gap between germline ends came to 8 bases. Per germline, CDR1 SEHNR and CDR2 FQNEAQ (reference sequence). CDR3 size: 12 residues. The CDR3 reads CASTLQNYGYTF. The CDR3 nucleotides are TGTGCCAGCACCCTACAGAACTATGGCTACACCTTC.

This clonotype was recorded at least ten times. The rearrangement links TRBV10-2 to TRBJ2-3; D unclear. The length of the CDR3 is 12 residues. Germline loops: CDR1 WSHSY, CDR2 SAAADI. Trimming left V 6 bases short and J 2 bases short, with 6 bases between. The CDR3 nucleotides read TGCGCCAGCAGCGACTCCACAGATACGCAGTATTTT. Protein product: CASSDSTDTQYF.

This clonotype was counted once. The chain carries TRBV7-2 and TRBJ2-3, with TRBD2 identical over 8 bases. V lost 9 bases to trimming and J lost 4 bases; unmatched junction nucleotides: 9. From germline, CDR1 is SGHTA and CDR2 FQGNSA. The CDR3 runs 14 residues. The CDR3 reads CASTSGSGADTQYF. Written as DNA, the CDR3 is TGTGCCAGTACGAGCGGGAGTGGAGCAGATACGCAGTATTTT.

V gene TRBV19 combines with J gene TRBJ2-4, with TRBD1 matching 7 bases. Germline V gene sequence: CDR1 LNHDA, CDR2 SQIVND (reference sequence). This CDR3 has 13 residues. J was trimmed by 4 bases and V by 5 bases; bases with no gene match: 2. DNA of the CDR3: TGTGCCAGTAGTCCGGGACAGAAAAACATTCAGTACTTC. This encodes CASSPGQKNIQYF.